One sample yielded the 19 T cell receptor beta chains listed below, sequenced in a study of blood T cell repertoires in COVID-19. The method was immunoSEQ multiplex PCR; TCRdb's version includes in-frame clones alone and lacks a portion of them. The data hold about 130,000 clones, with about 74% observed a single time. Sequencing used peripheral blood. The source is a man older than 75 with COVID-19, enrolled during active disease.

This chain connects TRBV7-8 to TRBJ2-3; the match to TRBD2 covers 9 bases. Germline CDR1 and CDR2: SGHVS and FQNEAQ. This CDR3 is built from 17 residues. V lost 4 bases and J lost 4; bases outside the gene matches: 12. The CDR3: CASSSESAGGGADTQYF. The DNA of the CDR3 is TGTGCCAGCAGCTCCGAGTCTGCGGGAGGGGGGGCAGATACGCAGTATTTT.

This chain links TRBV28 with TRBJ2-1, with a weak D call TRBD2 (5 bases). The CDR3 sequence is 17 residues long. Germline V lookup: CDR1 MDHEN, CDR2 SYDVKM. V was trimmed by 2 bases and J by 5 bases, leaving 19 bases between them. The CDR3, as DNA: TGTGCCAGCAGTTTAGTAGAAGCTGACTATATACACAATGAGCAGTTCTTC. Its translation is CASSLVEADYIHNEQFF.

This chain joins TRBV7-3 and TRBJ2-3, with 9 bases fitting TRBD2. The CDR3 is 15 residues long. Trimming removed 3 bases from V and 5 bases from J; junction bases left unmatched: 6. Germline V lookup: CDR1 SGHTA, CDR2 FQGTGA. The CDR3 spells CASSLGGRALDTQYF. The DNA for the CDR3 is TGTGCCAGCAGCTTGGGCGGGAGGGCCTTAGATACGCAGTATTTT.

The V and J genes are TRBV25-1 and TRBJ2-1; D remains unclear. CDR3 length equals 13 residues. Germline CDR1 is MGHDK and CDR2 is SYGVNS. Trimming removed 1 base from V and 4 bases from J, with 5 bases in between. CDR3 nucleotide sequence: TGTGCCAGCAGTGAATCCTTTTACAATGAGCAGTTCTTC. It encodes CASSESFYNEQFF.

Here the CDR3 reads CASSPHLGGNEKLFF. Written as DNA, the CDR3 is TGTGCCAGCAGCCCCCACTTGGGGGGTAATGAAAAACTGTTTTTT. This rearrangement joins TRBV3-1 (or the pseudogene TRBV3-2) to TRBJ1-4; possibly TRBD1 for D (5 bases). V lost 4 bases and J lost 4, with 13 bases in between. In germline, CDR1 is LGHDT, CDR2 YNNKEL (reference sequence). This CDR3 spans 15 amino acids.

This clone appeared once. J is TRBJ2-3 and V is TRBV29-1; TRBD2 aligns across 13 bases. J lost 1 base, V lost 8 bases, and 6 bases had no gene match. Germline values: CDR1 SQVTM, CDR2 ANQGSEA. This CDR3 is built from 15 residues. CDR3 residues: CSSSGLAGGTDTQYF. In nucleotides, the CDR3 is TGCAGCTCCTCTGGACTAGCGGGGGGCACAGATACGCAGTATTTT.

V usage is TRBV11-1 and J usage is TRBJ2-7, with TRBD1 as a possible D gene (6 bases). V was shortened by 5 bases and J by 1 base, with 12 bases between the two germline ends. The V gene's germline CDR1 is SGHAT and CDR2 FQDESV (reference sequence). The length of the CDR3 is 14 residues. In DNA, the CDR3 is TGTGCCAGCAGCCACCTTGGACAGTCCTACGAGCAGTACTTC. It specifies CASSHLGQSYEQYF.

The rearrangement links TRBV19 to TRBJ2-3; 7 bases agree with TRBD1. The CDR3 covers 15 residues. Trimming removed 6 bases from V and 1 base from J; junction bases left unmatched: 7. Germline V gene sequence: CDR1 LNHDA, CDR2 SQIVND (reference sequence). DNA of the CDR3: TGTGCCAGTAGCGTATCCGGACAGGGCACAGATACGCAGTATTTT. Encoded protein: CASSVSGQGTDTQYF.

This chain joins TRBV21-1 and TRBJ1-1; the D segment call TRBD1 is taken from the table without a DNA check. TRBV21-1 is marked as a pseudogene. The CDR3 contains 14 residues. CDR3 protein: CASNKWDRGTEAFF. CDR3 coding DNA: TGTGCCAGCAACAAATGGGACAGGGGAACTGAAGCTTTCTTT.

The CDR3 DNA sequence: TGTGCCAGCAAAATCCATTGGCAGGGCGACGAGACCCAGTACTTC. It is translated as CASKIHWQGDETQYF. This chain connects TRBV6-5 to TRBJ2-5; TRBD1 is a possible D gene (5 bases). Germline-derived CDR1 and CDR2 are MNHEY and SVGAGI. This CDR3 region has 15 residues. V dropped 7 bases and J dropped 5 bases, with 20 bases sitting between them.

The chain couples TRBV7-2 to TRBJ2-7; 9 bases match TRBD2. The CDR3 has 15 residues. CDR1 SGHTA and CDR2 FQGNSA come from the germline V gene. V gave up 2 bases and J gave up 4 bases; unmatched junction bases: 6. CDR3 nucleotide sequence: TGTGCCAGCAGCTTATGGAGTAGCGGGAGATACGAGCAGTACTTC. The encoded protein is CASSLWSSGRYEQYF.

The rearrangement uses TRBV18 and TRBJ2-1; TRBD2 agrees at 11 bases. The CDR3 is 18 residues long. CDR1 KGHSH and CDR2 LQKENI come from the germline V gene. After removal of 5 bases from V and 8 bases from J, the junction contained 17 bases not matched to a gene. CDR3 coding DNA: TGTGCCAGCTCATCGGCTCCTAGCGGGAGGAAAGTTGGGGATGAGCAGTTCTTC. Translating gives CASSSAPSGRKVGDEQFF.

This clone was seen more than once but under ten times. This chain connects TRBV29-1 to TRBJ2-1, with 11 bases fitting TRBD2. The CDR3 extends over 14 amino acids. J lost 7 bases, V lost 4 bases, and 6 bases had no gene match. Germline assignment: CDR1 SQVTM and CDR2 ANQGSEA. Written as DNA, the CDR3 is TGCAGCGTTGTTGGGACTAGCGGTTTAAATGAGCAGTTCTTC. Amino acid sequence: CSVVGTSGLNEQFF.

This rearrangement joins TRBV14 to TRBJ2-7, with D tentatively TRBD2 (5 bases). There are 15 residues in the CDR3. Trimming cost V 0 bases and J 2 bases, with 11 bases left between them. Per the germline V gene, CDR1 is SGHDN and CDR2 is FVKESK. The CDR3 DNA follows: TGTGCCAGCAGCCAAGAGGAGGCCATGCCCTACGAGCAGTACTTC. Amino acid sequence: CASSQEEAMPYEQYF.

The chain couples TRBV9 to TRBJ2-6; D is possibly TRBD1 (6 bases). This CDR3 is 15 amino acids long. The germline V gene has CDR1 SGDLS and CDR2 YYNGEE. With 3 bases removed from V and 3 bases from J, the gap between germline ends came to 10 bases. The CDR3 DNA sequence: TGTGCCAGCAGCGCAGGGGTGGATGGGGCCAACGTCCTGACTTTC. Protein: CASSAGVDGANVLTF.

The chain combines TRBV5-1 with TRBJ2-7; D perhaps matches TRBD1 (6 bases). Trimming stripped 2 bases from V and 4 bases from J, with 10 bases between. Germline CDR1 reads SGHRS; CDR2 reads YFSETQ. The CDR3 runs 13 residues. The CDR3 nucleotides read TGCGCCAGCAGCTTCGACAGGCCTTACGAGCAGTACTTC. It translates to CASSFDRPYEQYF.

The chain links TRBV4-2 to TRBJ2-7, with 8 bases matching TRBD1. Germline V gene sequence: CDR1 LGHNA, CDR2 YNFKEQ. J gave up 2 bases and V 1 base, and 7 bases lay outside the gene matches. The CDR3 runs to 16 residues. The CDR3 bases are TGTGCCAGCAGCCAAGCGGGGCAGGGGGCGCCCTACGAGCAGTACTTC. Its protein is CASSQAGQGAPYEQYF.

This sequence joins TRBV28 and TRBJ1-1; 7 nucleotides match TRBD1. Per the germline V gene, CDR1 is MDHEN and CDR2 is SYDVKM. V trimming: 6 bases; J trimming: 1 base; junction bases outside the gene matches: 5. CDR3 size: 14 residues. CDR3: CASRPGGTNTEAFF. CDR3 bases: TGTGCCAGCAGACCAGGGGGGACGAACACTGAAGCTTTCTTT.

The genes are TRBV4-3 and TRBJ2-1; 8 bases are a match to TRBD2. The germline CDR1 and CDR2 sequences are LGHNA and YSLEER. The V and J ends lost 1 base and 3 bases, in that order; junction bases with no gene match: 2. The CDR3 extends over 15 amino acids. The CDR3 protein is CASSQVSGVYNEQFF. Here the CDR3 DNA reads TGCGCCAGCAGCCAAGTTAGCGGGGTCTACAATGAGCAGTTCTTC.